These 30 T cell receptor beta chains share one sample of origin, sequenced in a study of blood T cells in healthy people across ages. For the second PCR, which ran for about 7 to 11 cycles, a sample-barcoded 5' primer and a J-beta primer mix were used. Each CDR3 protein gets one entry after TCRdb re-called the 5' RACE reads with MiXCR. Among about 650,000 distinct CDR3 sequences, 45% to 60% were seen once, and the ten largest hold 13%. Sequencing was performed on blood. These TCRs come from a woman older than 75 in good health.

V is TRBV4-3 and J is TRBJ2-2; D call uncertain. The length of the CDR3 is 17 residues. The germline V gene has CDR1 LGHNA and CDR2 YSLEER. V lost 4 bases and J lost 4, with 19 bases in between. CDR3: CASSPGSGQLATGELFF. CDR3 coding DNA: TGCGCCAGCAGCCCGGGTTCGGGCCAACTGGCCACCGGGGAGCTGTTTTTT.

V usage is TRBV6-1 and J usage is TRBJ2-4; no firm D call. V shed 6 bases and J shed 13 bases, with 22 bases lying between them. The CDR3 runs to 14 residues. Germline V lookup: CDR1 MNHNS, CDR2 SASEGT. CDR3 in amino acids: CASRLTFMGHEQYF. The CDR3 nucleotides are TGTGCCAGCAGACTAACTTTCATGGGCCATGAGCAGTACTTC.

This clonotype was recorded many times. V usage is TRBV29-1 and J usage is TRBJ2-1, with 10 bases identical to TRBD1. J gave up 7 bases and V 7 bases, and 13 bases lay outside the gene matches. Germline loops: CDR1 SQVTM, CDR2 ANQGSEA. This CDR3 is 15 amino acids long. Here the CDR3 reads CSALEGQGFRNEQFF. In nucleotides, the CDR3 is TGCAGCGCATTAGAGGGACAGGGGTTCCGAAATGAGCAGTTCTTC.

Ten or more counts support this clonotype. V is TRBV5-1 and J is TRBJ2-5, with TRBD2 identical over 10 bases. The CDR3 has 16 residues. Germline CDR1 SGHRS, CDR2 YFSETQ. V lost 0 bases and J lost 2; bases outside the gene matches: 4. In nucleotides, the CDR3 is TGCGCCAGCAGCTTGGGGACTAGCGGTTATCAAGAGACCCAGTACTTC. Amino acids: CASSLGTSGYQETQYF.

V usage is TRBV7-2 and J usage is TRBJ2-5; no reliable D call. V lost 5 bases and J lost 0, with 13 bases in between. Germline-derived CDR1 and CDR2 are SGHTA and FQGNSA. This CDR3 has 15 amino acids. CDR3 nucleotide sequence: TGTGCCAGCAGCCCTTCCGGGTGGCACCAAGAGACCCAGTACTTC. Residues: CASSPSGWHQETQYF.

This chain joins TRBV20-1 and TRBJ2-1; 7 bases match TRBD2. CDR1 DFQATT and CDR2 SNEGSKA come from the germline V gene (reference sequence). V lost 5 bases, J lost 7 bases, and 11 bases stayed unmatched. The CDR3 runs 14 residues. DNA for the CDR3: TGCAGTGCTGTTGGTGGCGGGGGAGCAAATGAGCAGTTCTTC. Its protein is CSAVGGGGANEQFF.

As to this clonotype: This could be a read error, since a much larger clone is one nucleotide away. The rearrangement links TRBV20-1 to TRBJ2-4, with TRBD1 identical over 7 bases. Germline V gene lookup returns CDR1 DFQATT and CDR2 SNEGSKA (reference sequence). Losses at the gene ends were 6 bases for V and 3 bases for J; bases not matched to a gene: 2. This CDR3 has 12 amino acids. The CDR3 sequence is CSAPGGKNIQYF. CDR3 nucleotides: TGCAGTGCCCCAGGGGGCAAAAACATTCAGTACTTC.

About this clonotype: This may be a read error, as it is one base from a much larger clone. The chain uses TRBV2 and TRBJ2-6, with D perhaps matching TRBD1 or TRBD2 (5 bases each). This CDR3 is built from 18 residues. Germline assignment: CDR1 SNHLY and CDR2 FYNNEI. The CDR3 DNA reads TGTGCCGGCAGAGATCTACTTGGTGGGGGCTCTGGGGCCAACGTCCTGACTTTC. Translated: CAGRDLLGGGSGANVLTF.

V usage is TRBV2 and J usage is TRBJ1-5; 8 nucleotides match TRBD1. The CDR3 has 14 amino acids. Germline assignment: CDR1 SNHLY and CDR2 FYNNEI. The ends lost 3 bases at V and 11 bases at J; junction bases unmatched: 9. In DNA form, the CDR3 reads TGTGCCAGCAGTGATCGGGACAGGTTCAAAGCCCAGCATTTT. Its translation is CASSDRDRFKAQHF. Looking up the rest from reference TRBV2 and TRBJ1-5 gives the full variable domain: EPEVTQTPSHQVTQMGQEVILRCVPISNHLYFYWYRQILGQKVEFLVSFYNNEISEKSEIFDDQFSVERPDGSNFTLKIRSTKLEDSAMYFCASSDRDRFKAQHFGDGTRLSIL.

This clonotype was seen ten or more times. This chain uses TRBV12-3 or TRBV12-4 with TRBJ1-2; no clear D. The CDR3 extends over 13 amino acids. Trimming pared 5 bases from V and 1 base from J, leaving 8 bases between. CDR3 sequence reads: CASSVQSNYGYTF. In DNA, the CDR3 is TGTGCCAGCAGTGTTCAGAGTAACTATGGCTACACCTTC.

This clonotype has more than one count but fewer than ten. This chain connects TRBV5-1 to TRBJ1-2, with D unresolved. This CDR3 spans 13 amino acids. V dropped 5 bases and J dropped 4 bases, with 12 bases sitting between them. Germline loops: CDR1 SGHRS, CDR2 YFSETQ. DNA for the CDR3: TGCGCCAGCAGTCAACCTCGGGGCTATGGCTACACCTTC. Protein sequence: CASSQPRGYGYTF.

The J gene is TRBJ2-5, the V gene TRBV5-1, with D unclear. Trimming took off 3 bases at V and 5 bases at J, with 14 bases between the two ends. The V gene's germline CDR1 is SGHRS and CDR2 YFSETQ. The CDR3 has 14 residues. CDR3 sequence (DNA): TGCGCCAGCAGCTCATTTACGAATCTGGAGACCCAGTACTTC. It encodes CASSSFTNLETQYF. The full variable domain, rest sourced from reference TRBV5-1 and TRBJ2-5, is KAGVTQTPRYLIKTRGQQVTLSCSPISGHRSVSWYQQTPGQGLQFLFEYFSETQRNKGNFPGRFSGRQFSNSRSEMNVSTLELGDSALYLCASSSFTNLETQYFGPGTRLLVL.

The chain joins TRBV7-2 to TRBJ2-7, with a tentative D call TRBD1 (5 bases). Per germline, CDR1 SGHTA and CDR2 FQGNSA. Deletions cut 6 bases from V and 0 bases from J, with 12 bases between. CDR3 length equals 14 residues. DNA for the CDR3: TGTGCCAGCAGGGACACAACGAGCTCCTACGAGCAGTACTTC. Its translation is CASRDTTSSYEQYF.

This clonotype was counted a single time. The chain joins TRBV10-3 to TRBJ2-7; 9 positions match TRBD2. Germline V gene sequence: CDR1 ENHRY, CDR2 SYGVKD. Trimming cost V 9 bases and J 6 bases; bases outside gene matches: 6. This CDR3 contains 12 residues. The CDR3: CAIAGGPSEQYF. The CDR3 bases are TGTGCCATAGCGGGGGGCCCTTCCGAGCAGTACTTC.

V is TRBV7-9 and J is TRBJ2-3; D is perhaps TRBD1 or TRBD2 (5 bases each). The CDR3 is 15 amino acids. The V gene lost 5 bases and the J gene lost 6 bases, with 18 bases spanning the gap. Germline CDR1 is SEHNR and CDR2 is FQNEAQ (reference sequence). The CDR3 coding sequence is TGTGCCAGCAGCGGCACCGGGACCGCACAGGATACGCAGTATTTT. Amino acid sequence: CASSGTGTAQDTQYF.

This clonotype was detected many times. The CDR3 region has the DNA TGTGCCAGCAGCTCCACCTTAGCGGGAGGCTACGAGCAGTACTTC. It is translated as CASSSTLAGGYEQYF. The rearrangement joins TRBV7-9 to TRBJ2-7, with 10 bases lining up with TRBD2. This CDR3 comprises 15 residues. Germline V gene data show CDR1 as SEHNR and CDR2 as FQNEAQ (reference sequence). Losses at the gene ends were 4 bases for V and 3 bases for J; bases not matched to a gene: 6.

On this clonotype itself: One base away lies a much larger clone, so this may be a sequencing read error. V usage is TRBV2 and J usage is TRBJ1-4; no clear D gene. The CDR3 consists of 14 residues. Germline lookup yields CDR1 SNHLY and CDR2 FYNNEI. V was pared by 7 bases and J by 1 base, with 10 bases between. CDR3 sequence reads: CASTVHGTNEKLFF. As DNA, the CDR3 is TGTGCCAGCACCGTACATGGAACTAATGAAAAACTGTTTTTT.

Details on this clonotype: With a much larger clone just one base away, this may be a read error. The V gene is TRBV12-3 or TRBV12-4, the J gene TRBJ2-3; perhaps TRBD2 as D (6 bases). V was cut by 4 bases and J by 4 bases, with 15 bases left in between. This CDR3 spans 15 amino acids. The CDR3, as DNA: TGTGCCAGCAGTTCATTGGGGGGTAGCGCAGATACGCAGTATTTT. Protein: CASSSLGGSADTQYF.

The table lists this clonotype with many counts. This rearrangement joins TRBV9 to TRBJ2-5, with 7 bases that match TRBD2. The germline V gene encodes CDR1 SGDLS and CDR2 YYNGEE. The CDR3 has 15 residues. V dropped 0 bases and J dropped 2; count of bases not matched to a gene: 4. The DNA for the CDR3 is TGTGCCAGCAGCGTAGGAGTCGGGGGGCAAGAGACCCAGTACTTC. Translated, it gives CASSVGVGGQETQYF.

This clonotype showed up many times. The CDR3 coding sequence is TGTGCCAGCAGACAGGGGACTGGATCCAATCAGCCCCAGCATTTT. Translated: CASRQGTGSNQPQHF. V is TRBV12-3 or TRBV12-4 and J is TRBJ1-5, with TRBD1 matching 7 bases. The CDR3 is 15 amino acids. The junction had 8 bases not matched to a gene; V was cut back by 6 bases and J by 3 bases.

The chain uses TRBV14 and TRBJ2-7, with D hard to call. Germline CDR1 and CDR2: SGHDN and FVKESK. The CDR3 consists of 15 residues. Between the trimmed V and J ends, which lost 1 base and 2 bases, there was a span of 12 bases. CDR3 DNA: TGTGCCAGCAGCCAAGTTACCAAGGAGCCCTACGAGCAGTACTTC. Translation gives CASSQVTKEPYEQYF.

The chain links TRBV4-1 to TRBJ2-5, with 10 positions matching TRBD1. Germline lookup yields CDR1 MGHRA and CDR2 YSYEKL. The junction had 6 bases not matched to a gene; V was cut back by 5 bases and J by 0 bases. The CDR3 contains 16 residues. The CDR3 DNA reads TGCGCCAGCAGCTCGACAGGGGGCAAGTACCAAGAGACCCAGTACTTC. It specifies CASSSTGGKYQETQYF.

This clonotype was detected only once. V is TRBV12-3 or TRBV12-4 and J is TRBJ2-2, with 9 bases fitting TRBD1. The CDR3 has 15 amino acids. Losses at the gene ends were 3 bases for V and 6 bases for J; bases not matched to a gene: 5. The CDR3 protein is CASSLWDRVPGELFF. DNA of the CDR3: TGTGCCAGCAGTTTGTGGGACAGGGTTCCCGGGGAGCTGTTTTTT.

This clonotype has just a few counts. The CDR3 region has the DNA TGTGCCAGCAGCTTAGCGGAGTCCTACAATGAGCAGTTCTTC. Residues: CASSLAESYNEQFF. V gene TRBV7-2 combines with J gene TRBJ2-1; D gene uncertain. The CDR3 has 14 residues. Trimming stripped 0 bases from V and 1 base from J, with 4 bases between. Germline CDR1 and CDR2: SGHTA and FQGNSA.

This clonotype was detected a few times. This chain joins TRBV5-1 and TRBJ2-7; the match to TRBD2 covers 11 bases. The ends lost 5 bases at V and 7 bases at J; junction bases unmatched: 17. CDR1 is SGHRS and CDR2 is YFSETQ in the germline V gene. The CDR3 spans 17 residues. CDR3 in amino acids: CASSRQQFSGRANEQYF. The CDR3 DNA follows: TGCGCCAGCAGTCGACAGCAGTTTAGCGGGAGGGCCAATGAGCAGTACTTC.

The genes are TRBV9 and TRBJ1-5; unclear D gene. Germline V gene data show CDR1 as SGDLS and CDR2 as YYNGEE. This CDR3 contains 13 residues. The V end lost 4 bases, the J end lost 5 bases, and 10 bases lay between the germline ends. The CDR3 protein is CASSPDTYQPQHF. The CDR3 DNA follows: TGTGCCAGCAGCCCCGACACCTATCAGCCCCAGCATTTT.

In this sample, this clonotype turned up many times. CDR3: CASSQDPTVVYTF. The CDR3 DNA follows: TGTGCCAGCAGCCAAGACCCGACAGTAGTCTACACCTTC. This chain links TRBV4-2 with TRBJ1-2; D may be TRBD1 (5 bases). V lost 0 bases and J 10 bases, leaving 12 bases between the germline ends. Germline V lookup: CDR1 LGHNA, CDR2 YNFKEQ. This CDR3 comprises 13 residues.

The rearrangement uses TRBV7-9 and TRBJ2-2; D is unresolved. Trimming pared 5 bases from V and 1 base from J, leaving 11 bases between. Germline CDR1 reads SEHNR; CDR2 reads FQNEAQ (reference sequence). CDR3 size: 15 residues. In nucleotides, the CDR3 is TGTGCCAGCAGCCCTCGAAGAAGGAACACCGGGGAGCTGTTTTTT. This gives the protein CASSPRRRNTGELFF.

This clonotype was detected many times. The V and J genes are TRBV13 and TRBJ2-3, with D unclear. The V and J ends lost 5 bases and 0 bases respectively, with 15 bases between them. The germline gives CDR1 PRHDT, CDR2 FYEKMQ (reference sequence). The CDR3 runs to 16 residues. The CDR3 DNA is TGTGCCAGCAGCCGAGTTGTGGTCGAAAGCACAGATACGCAGTATTTT. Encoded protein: CASSRVVVESTDTQYF.

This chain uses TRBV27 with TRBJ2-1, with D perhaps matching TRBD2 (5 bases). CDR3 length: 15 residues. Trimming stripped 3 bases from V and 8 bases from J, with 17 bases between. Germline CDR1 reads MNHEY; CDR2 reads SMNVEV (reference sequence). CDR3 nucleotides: TGTGCCAGCAGTTTCGCGGGCGCACCTTTCGATGAGCAGTTCTTC. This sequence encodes CASSFAGAPFDEQFF.